Included here is one T cell receptor beta chain sequence, with context. Its target is not known. The entry originates in a study of cytomegalovirus exposure and HLA in healthy donors. The PCR used 60 Vbeta and 13 Jbeta primers. Sequencing was performed with immunoSEQ multiplex PCR; in TCRdb, only in-frame clones are kept and a portion is missing. The table shows roughly 160,000 clones, with approximately 80% occurring only once. The length of the CDR3 is 15 residues. Germline-derived CDR1 and CDR2 are MNHNS and SASEGT. V shed 7 bases, J shed 3 bases, and the junction held 9 bases outside the gene matches. Study-wide points: Listed as cytomegalovirus-associated were roughly 180 TCR beta chains. According to reports, the classifier identified cytomegalovirus status with high specificity and sensitivity. For most TCR beta V segments, an earlier analysis put the productive rate at about 87% or about 30% of the time. It was assumed in the presence/absence analyses that sequencing depth was roughly uniform across donors.

Material: PBMCs. The chain is built from TRBV6-1 and TRBJ1-5, with 7 bases fitting TRBD1. The clonotype was recovered from a woman in her thirties in good health and CMV-seropositive. The CDR3 here is CASTRQGAANQPQHF. Written as DNA, the CDR3 is TGTGCCAGCACCAGACAGGGAGCAGCCAATCAGCCCCAGCATTTT.